These 9 T cell receptor beta chains share one sample of origin, sequenced in a study of CD8 T cells in ankylosing spondylitis. TCRdb called the 5' RACE reads again in MiXCR, with one record for every CDR3 protein. The table includes almost 250,000 distinct CDR3 sequences, approximately 30% detected once. The source material was blood, either unsorted or a sorted T cell fraction (not recorded which). Receptors were obtained from a male donor with ankylosing spondylitis or in good health (not recorded which).

The chain is built from TRBV28 and TRBJ2-7; 10 bases line up with TRBD1. V lost 4 bases, J lost 2 bases, and 2 bases stayed unmatched. This CDR3 comprises 14 residues. Germline lookup yields CDR1 MDHEN and CDR2 SYDVKM. The CDR3 DNA reads as TGTGCCAGCAGTTCAGACAGGGGGCCCTACGAGCAGTACTTC. Translated, it gives CASSSDRGPYEQYF.

The V gene is TRBV20-1, the J gene TRBJ2-7; no definite D call. Between the trimmed V and J ends, which lost 6 bases and 5 bases, there was a span of 14 bases. The CDR3 spans 12 residues. Looked up from germline, CDR1 is DFQATT and CDR2 is SNEGSKA (reference sequence). CDR3 bases: TGCAGTGCCCTACGTCTCGGCAACGAGCAGTACTTC. Protein sequence: CSALRLGNEQYF.

The sample holds a few counts of this clonotype. The chain employs TRBV12-3 or TRBV12-4 and TRBJ1-2, with no clear D. Trimming stripped 1 base from V and 3 bases from J, with 9 bases between. This CDR3 comprises 14 residues. For the CDR3, the DNA is TGTGCCAGCAGTTTAGGGGAGTTGTACTATGGCTACACCTTC. As protein: CASSLGELYYGYTF.

V and J are TRBV5-1 and TRBJ2-3; D unclear. Germline V gene lookup returns CDR1 SGHRS and CDR2 YFSETQ. CDR3 size: 15 residues. Trimming took 2 bases from V and 0 from J, leaving 10 bases between them. In DNA, the CDR3 is TGCGCCAGCAGCTTAGATGGCCAAAGCACAGATACGCAGTATTTT. It yields the protein CASSLDGQSTDTQYF.

The chain uses TRBV6-5 and TRBJ2-7, with a weak D call TRBD1 (5 bases). Germline CDR1 reads MNHEY; CDR2 reads SVGAGI. This CDR3 is built from 14 residues. V lost 4 bases and J lost 4, with 14 bases in between. CDR3 sequence reads: CASSSTTESYEQYF. The CDR3 DNA sequence: TGTGCCAGCAGTTCCACGACAGAGTCGTACGAGCAGTACTTC.

The V call is TRBV7-2, the J call TRBJ2-3, with D maybe TRBD2 (6 bases). The CDR3 runs 15 residues. V lost 5 bases, J lost 0 bases, and 12 bases lay in between. Germline lookup yields CDR1 SGHTA and CDR2 FQGNSA. The CDR3 region has the DNA TGTGCCAGCAGCCGTACTAGCTTTAGCACAGATACGCAGTATTTT. This codes for CASSRTSFSTDTQYF.

This clonotype has only a few counts. The chain couples TRBV12-3 or TRBV12-4 to TRBJ2-5; 11 bases map to TRBD2. The CDR3 is made up of 15 amino acids. With V trimmed by 7 bases and J by 4 bases, 8 bases remained unmatched. The CDR3, as DNA: TGTGCCAGCAACCCGGCTAGCGGGGGGAGAGAGACCCAGTACTTC. This sequence encodes CASNPASGGRETQYF.

J is TRBJ2-3 and V is TRBV5-1; 9 nucleotides match TRBD2. V gave up 5 bases and J gave up 3 bases; unmatched junction bases: 10. The CDR3 runs 16 residues. The germline CDR1 and CDR2 sequences are SGHRS and YFSETQ. Here the CDR3 DNA reads TGCGCCAGCAGTTTTGGTAGCGGGGGCGCGACAGATACGCAGTATTTT. Protein sequence: CASSFGSGGATDTQYF.

This clonotype was seen a handful of times. This chain uses TRBV20-1 with TRBJ2-5; D not certain. Germline-derived CDR1 and CDR2 are DFQATT and SNEGSKA (reference sequence). The CDR3 is 14 residues long. The CDR3 protein is CSSNTLDLQETQYF. In DNA, the CDR3 is TGCAGCTCAAACACCCTAGACCTTCAAGAGACCCAGTACTTC.